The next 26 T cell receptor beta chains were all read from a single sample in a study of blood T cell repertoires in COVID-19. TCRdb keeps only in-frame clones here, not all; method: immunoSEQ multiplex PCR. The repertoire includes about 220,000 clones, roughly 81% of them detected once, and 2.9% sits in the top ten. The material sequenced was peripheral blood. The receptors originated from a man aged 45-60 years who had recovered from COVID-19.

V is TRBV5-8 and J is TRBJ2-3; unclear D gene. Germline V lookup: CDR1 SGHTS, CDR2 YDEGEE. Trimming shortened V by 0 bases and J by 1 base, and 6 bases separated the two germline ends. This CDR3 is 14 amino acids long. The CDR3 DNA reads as TGTGCCAGCAGCTTGGCTCCAGGCACAGATACGCAGTATTTT. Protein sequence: CASSLAPGTDTQYF.

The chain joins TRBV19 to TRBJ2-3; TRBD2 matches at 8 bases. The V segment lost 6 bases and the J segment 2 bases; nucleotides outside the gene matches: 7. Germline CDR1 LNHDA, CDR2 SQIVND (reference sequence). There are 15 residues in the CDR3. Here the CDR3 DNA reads TGTGCCAGTAGCAAAGGACTAGCAACCACAGATACGCAGTATTTT. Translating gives CASSKGLATTDTQYF.

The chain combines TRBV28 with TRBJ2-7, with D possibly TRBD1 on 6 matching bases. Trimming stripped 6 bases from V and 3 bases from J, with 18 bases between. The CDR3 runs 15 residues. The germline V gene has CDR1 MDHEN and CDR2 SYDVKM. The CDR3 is CASSENSGTRYEQYF. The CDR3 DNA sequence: TGTGCCAGCAGCGAAAACTCCGGGACACGCTACGAGCAGTACTTC. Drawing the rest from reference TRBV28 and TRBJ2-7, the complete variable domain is DVKVTQSSRYLVKRTGEKVFLECVQDMDHENMFWYRQDPGLGLRLIYFSYDVKMKEKGDIPEGYSVSREKKERFSLILESASTNQTSMYLCASSENSGTRYEQYFGPGTRLTVT.

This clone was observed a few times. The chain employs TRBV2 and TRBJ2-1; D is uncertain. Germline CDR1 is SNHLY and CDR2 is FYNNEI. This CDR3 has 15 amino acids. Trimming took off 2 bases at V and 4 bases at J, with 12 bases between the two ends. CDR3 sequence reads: CASSERTLEYNEQFF. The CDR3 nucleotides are TGTGCCAGCAGTGAAAGAACTCTAGAATACAATGAGCAGTTCTTC.

The CDR3 here is CASRTSGKGGYTF. The CDR3 DNA reads as TGTGCCAGCAGGACGTCAGGGAAGGGTGGCTACACCTTC. This rearrangement joins TRBV28 to TRBJ1-2; D may be TRBD1 (5 bases). V gave up 6 bases and J gave up 7 bases, with 15 bases separating them. The CDR3 spans 13 residues. Per the germline V gene, CDR1 is MDHEN and CDR2 is SYDVKM.

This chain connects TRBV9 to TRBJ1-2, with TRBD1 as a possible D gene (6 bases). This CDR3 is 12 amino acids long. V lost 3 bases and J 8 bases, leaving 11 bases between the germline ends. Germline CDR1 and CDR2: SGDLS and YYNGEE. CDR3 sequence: CASSGRGLGYTF. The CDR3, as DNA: TGTGCCAGCAGCGGCAGGGGTCTCGGCTACACCTTC.

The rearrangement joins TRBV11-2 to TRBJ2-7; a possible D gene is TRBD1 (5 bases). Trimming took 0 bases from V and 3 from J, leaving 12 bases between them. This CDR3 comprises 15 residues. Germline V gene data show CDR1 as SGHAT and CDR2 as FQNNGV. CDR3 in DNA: TGTGCCAGCAGCTTAGAGGGGCGTCTTGACTACGAGCAGTACTTC. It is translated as CASSLEGRLDYEQYF. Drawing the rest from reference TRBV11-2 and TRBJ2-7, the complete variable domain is EAGVAQSPRYKIIEKRQSVAFWCNPISGHATLYWYQQILGQGPKLLIQFQNNGVVDDSQLPKDRFSAERLKGVDSTLKIQPAKLEDSAVYLCASSLEGRLDYEQYFGPGTRLTVT.

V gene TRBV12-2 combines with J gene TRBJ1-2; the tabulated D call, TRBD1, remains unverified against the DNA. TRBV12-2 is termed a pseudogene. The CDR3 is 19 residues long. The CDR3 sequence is CASRLVPLFVGQGGYGYTF. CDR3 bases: TGTGCAAGTCGCTTAGTTCCTCTATTTGTGGGACAGGGAGGCTATGGCTACACCTTC.

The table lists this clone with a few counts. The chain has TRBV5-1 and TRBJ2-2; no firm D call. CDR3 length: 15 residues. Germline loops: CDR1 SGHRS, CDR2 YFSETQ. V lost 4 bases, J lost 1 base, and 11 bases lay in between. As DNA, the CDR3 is TGCGCCAGCAGCCAAACCCCGGTGAACACCGGGGAGCTGTTTTTT. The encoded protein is CASSQTPVNTGELFF.

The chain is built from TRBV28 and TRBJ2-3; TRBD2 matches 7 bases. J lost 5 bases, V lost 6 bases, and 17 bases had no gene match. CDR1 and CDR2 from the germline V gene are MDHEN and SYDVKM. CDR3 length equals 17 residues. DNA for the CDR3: TGTGCCAGCAGCCCGAGGCGTGGGGGAGGGCCCGGAGATACGCAGTATTTT. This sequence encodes CASSPRRGGGPGDTQYF.

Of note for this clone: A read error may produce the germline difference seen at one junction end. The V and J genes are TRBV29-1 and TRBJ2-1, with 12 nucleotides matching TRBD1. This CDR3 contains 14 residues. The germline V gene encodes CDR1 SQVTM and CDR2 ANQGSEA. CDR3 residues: CSVEGTGGHNEQFF. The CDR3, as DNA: TGCAGCGTGGAAGGGACAGGGGGCCACAATGAGCAGTTCTTC.

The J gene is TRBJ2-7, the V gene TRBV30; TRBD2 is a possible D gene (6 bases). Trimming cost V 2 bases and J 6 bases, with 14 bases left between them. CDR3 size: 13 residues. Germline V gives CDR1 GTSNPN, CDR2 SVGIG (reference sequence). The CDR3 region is CAWSPLAVGEQYF. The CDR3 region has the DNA TGTGCCTGGAGTCCCTTAGCGGTCGGCGAGCAGTACTTC.

The CDR3: CAWEERETQYF. For the CDR3, the DNA is TGTGCCTGGGAGGAGAGAGAGACCCAGTACTTC. The chain links TRBV30 to TRBJ2-5; unclear D gene. V gave up 5 bases and J gave up 4 bases, with 8 bases separating them. The CDR3 runs 11 residues. CDR1 is GTSNPN, CDR2 SVGIG, per germline (reference sequence).

The CDR3 protein is CASRTRGTSAYEQYF. In DNA form, the CDR3 reads TGTGCCAGCAGGACCAGGGGGACTTCGGCCTACGAGCAGTACTTC. The chain couples TRBV5-6 to TRBJ2-7; TRBD1 might be the D (7 bases). This CDR3 has 15 amino acids. Trimming shortened V by 5 bases and J by 2 bases, and 17 bases separated the two germline ends. Germline assignment: CDR1 SGHDT and CDR2 YYEEEE.

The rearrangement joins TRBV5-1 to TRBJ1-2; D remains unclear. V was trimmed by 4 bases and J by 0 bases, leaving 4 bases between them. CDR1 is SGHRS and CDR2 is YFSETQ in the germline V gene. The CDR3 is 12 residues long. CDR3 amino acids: CASSESNYGYTF. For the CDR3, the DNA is TGCGCCAGCAGCGAGTCTAACTATGGCTACACCTTC.

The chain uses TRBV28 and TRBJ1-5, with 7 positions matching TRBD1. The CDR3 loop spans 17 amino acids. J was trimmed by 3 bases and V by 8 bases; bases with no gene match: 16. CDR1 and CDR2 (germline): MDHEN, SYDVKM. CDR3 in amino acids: CASHPTGLIVSNQPQHF. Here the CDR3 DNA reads TGTGCCAGCCACCCGACAGGGTTAATCGTTTCCAATCAGCCCCAGCATTTT.

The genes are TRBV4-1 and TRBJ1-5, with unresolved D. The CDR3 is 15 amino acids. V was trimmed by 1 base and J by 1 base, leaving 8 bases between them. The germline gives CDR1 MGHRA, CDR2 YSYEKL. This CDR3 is CASSQGVESNQPQHF. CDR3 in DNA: TGCGCCAGCAGCCAAGGGGTGGAGAGCAATCAGCCCCAGCATTTT.

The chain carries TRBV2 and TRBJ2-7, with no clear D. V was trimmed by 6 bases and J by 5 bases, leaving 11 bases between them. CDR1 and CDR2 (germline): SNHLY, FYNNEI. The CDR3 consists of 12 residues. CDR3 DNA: TGTGCCAGCAGCATCAGTCTTAACGAGCAGTACTTC. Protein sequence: CASSISLNEQYF.

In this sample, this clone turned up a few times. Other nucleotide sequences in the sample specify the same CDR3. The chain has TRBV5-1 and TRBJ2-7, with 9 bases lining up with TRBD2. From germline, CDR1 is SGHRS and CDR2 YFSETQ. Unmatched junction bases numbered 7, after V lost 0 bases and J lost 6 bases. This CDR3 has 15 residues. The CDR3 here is CASSLELAGPPEQYF. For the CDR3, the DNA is TGCGCCAGCAGCTTGGAACTAGCGGGCCCCCCCGAGCAGTACTTC.

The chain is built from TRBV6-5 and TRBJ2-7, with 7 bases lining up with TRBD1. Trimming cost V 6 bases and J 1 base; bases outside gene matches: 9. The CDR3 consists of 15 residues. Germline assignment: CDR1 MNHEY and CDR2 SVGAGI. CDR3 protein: CASRGTVKGSYEQYF. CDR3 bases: TGTGCCAGCAGAGGGACAGTGAAGGGGTCCTACGAGCAGTACTTC.

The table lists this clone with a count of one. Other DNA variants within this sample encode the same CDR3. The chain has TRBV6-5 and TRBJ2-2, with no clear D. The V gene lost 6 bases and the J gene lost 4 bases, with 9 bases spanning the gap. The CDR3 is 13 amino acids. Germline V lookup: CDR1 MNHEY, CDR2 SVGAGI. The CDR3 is CASRATGTGELFF. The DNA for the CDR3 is TGTGCCAGCAGGGCCACGGGCACCGGGGAGCTGTTTTTT.

CDR3: CASSLAGEGNQPQHF. CDR3 bases: TGTGCCAGCAGCTTAGCAGGGGAGGGCAATCAGCCCCAGCATTTT. The chain employs TRBV7-9 and TRBJ1-5, with D possibly TRBD1 on 5 matching bases. This CDR3 is built from 15 residues. Germline-derived CDR1 and CDR2 are SEHNR and FQNEAQ (reference sequence). V shed 0 bases and J shed 2 bases, with 8 bases lying between them.

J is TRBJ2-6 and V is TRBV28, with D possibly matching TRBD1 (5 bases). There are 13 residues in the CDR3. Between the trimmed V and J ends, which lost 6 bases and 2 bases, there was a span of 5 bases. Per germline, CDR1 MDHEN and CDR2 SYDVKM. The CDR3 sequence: CASRGAGANVLTF. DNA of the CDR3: TGTGCCAGCAGAGGGGCTGGGGCCAACGTCCTGACTTTC.

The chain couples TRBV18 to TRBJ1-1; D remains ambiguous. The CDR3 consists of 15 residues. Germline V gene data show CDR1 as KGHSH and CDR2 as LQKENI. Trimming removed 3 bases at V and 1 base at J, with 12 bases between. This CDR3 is CASSPTRLENTEAFF. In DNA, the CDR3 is TGTGCCAGCTCACCCACTAGACTGGAGAACACTGAAGCTTTCTTT.

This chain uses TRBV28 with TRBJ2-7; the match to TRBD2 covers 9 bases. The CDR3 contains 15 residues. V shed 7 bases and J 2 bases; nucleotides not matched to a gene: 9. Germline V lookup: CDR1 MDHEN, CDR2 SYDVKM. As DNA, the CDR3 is TGTGCCAGCACCGTAGTACTAGCGGGTCCCTACGAGCAGTACTTC. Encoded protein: CASTVVLAGPYEQYF.

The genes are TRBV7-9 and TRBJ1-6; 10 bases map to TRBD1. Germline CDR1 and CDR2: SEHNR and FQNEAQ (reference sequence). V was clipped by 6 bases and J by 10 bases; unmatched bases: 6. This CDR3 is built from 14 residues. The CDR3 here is CASSRPGQGSPLHF. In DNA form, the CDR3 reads TGTGCCAGCAGTCGACCGGGACAGGGGTCACCCCTCCACTTT.